Below are 14 T cell receptor beta chains sequenced from a single sample in a study of cytomegalovirus exposure and HLA in healthy donors (dated by TCRdb to about 2017). To prepare the library, the immunoSEQ multiplex PCR assay was applied. The multiplex PCR relied on a mix of 60 forward primers for TCR Vbeta segments and 13 reverse primers for TCR Jbeta segments. Drawn from immuneACCESS, this table holds only the in-frame rearrangements with V and J called that TCRdb kept. Clones are partly lost; checked studies trace under half to an unresolved V gene and leave the rest unexplained. This sample holds 140,000 to 150,000 clones; around 65% were observed only once. Of the sample, about 1.7% is held by the ten largest clones. Sequencing was done on a sample of PBMCs. The receptor source for this set is a male donor in good health and CMV-seronegative.

The rearrangement joins TRBV6-1 to TRBJ1-1, with D perhaps matching TRBD1 (6 bases). Germline V gene data show CDR1 as MNHNS and CDR2 as SASEGT. The CDR3 extends over 14 amino acids. V was cut by 8 bases and J by 3 bases, with 16 bases left in between. CDR3 protein: CASLWGQEDTEAFF. The DNA of the CDR3 is TGTGCCAGCTTGTGGGGGCAGGAGGACACTGAAGCTTTCTTT.

This clone was seen a handful of times. The chain links TRBV19 to TRBJ2-5; 8 nucleotides align to TRBD1. This CDR3 contains 13 residues. J lost 4 bases, V lost 4 bases, and 2 bases had no gene match. Germline CDR1 LNHDA, CDR2 SQIVND (reference sequence). Here the CDR3 reads CASSKDRGETQYF. In nucleotides, the CDR3 is TGTGCCAGTAGTAAAGACAGGGGAGAGACCCAGTACTTC.

This clone was counted between two and nine times. The rearrangement uses TRBV7-7 and TRBJ2-7; TRBD1 is a possible D gene (6 bases). Germline V CDR1 and CDR2: SSHAT, FNYEAQ (reference sequence). This CDR3 comprises 15 residues. The V gene lost 5 bases and the J gene lost 2 bases, with 16 bases spanning the gap. The CDR3 region is CASSHPPQGTYEQYF. The CDR3 DNA sequence: TGTGCCAGCAGCCACCCCCCACAGGGTACCTACGAGCAGTACTTC.

The rearrangement links TRBV30 to TRBJ1-1; D is perhaps TRBD1 (5 bases). Germline V gene data show CDR1 as GTSNPN and CDR2 as SVGIG (reference sequence). V lost 1 base, J lost 4 bases, and 10 bases lay in between. The CDR3 is 13 amino acids. In DNA, the CDR3 is TGTGCCTGGAGTGGACAGTACGGCACTGAAGCTTTCTTT. This gives the protein CAWSGQYGTEAFF.

This clone came up a few times. The chain employs TRBV30 and TRBJ1-3; perhaps TRBD1 as D (6 bases). Deletions cut 0 bases from V and 4 bases from J, with 16 bases between. CDR3 length equals 16 residues. The V gene's germline CDR1 is GTSNPN and CDR2 SVGIG (reference sequence). The CDR3 here is CAWSVVRGNSGNTIYF. The DNA for the CDR3 is TGTGCCTGGAGTGTAGTTAGGGGGAATTCCGGAAACACCATATATTTT.

This clone came up many times. This chain links TRBV6-5 with TRBJ2-7, with 9 bases identical to TRBD1. The CDR3 totals 15 residues. CDR1 MNHEY and CDR2 SVGAGI come from the germline V gene. J gave up 6 bases and V 2 bases, and 8 bases lay outside the gene matches. CDR3 residues: CASSYKGQGISEQYF. The CDR3, as DNA: TGTGCCAGCAGTTACAAGGGACAGGGAATATCCGAGCAGTACTTC.

The chain joins TRBV11-1 to TRBJ2-3; D is perhaps TRBD2 (5 bases). The germline gives CDR1 SGHAT, CDR2 FQDESV (reference sequence). The V end lost 1 base, the J end lost 1 base, and 9 bases lay between the germline ends. The CDR3 loop spans 15 amino acids. The CDR3 DNA reads TGTGCCAGCAGCTTAGTGTTGAGGGGCACAGATACGCAGTATTTT. Protein product: CASSLVLRGTDTQYF. Full variable domain (rest looked up from reference TRBV11-1 and TRBJ2-3): EAEVAQSPRYKITEKSQAVAFWCDPISGHATLYWYRQILGQGPELLVQFQDESVVDDSQLPKDRFSAERLKGVDSTLKIQPAELGDSAMYLCASSLVLRGTDTQYFGPGTRLTVL.

A note on this clone: One end of the junction fails to match germline, which may point to a read error. The chain has TRBV30 and TRBJ2-7; 11 bases line up with TRBD2. The CDR3 runs to 16 residues. The germline V gene has CDR1 GTSNPN and CDR2 SVGIG (reference sequence). CDR3 nucleotides: TGTGCCTGGAGTGTACCAAGGACTAGCGGGCAGGGAGGGCAGTACTTT. Translating it yields CAWSVPRTSGQGGQYF.

This sequence joins TRBV4-2 and TRBJ2-7, with a possible D match to TRBD1 (5 bases). The CDR3 spans 15 residues. Trimming stripped 2 bases from V and 2 bases from J, with 13 bases between. Germline values: CDR1 LGHNA, CDR2 YNFKEQ. The DNA of the CDR3 is TGTGCCAGCAGCCAAACCTTGCGACAGCCCTACGAGCAGTACTTC. Protein product: CASSQTLRQPYEQYF.

This chain uses TRBV7-6 with TRBJ2-7, with a weak D call TRBD1 (5 bases). V lost 0 bases, J lost 12 bases, and 15 bases lay in between. Germline V lookup: CDR1 SGHVS, CDR2 FNYEAQ. CDR3 size: 13 residues. CDR3 amino acids: CASSLAGQGRLYF. CDR3 bases: TGTGCCAGCAGCTTAGCGGGGCAGGGTCGCCTGTACTTC.

This clone was recorded only once. The rearrangement links TRBV5-1 to TRBJ2-2, with D maybe TRBD1 (5 bases). The CDR3 covers 15 residues. V was shortened by 1 base and J by 6 bases, with 13 bases between the two germline ends. Per the germline V gene, CDR1 is SGHRS and CDR2 is YFSETQ. The CDR3 nucleotides read TGCGCCAGCAGCTTGTCCCAGGGTGTCGCCGGGGAGCTGTTTTTT. Its translation is CASSLSQGVAGELFF.

The chain uses TRBV5-5 and TRBJ2-7; TRBD1 aligns across 10 bases. With 4 bases clipped from V and 3 bases from J, the junction kept 10 bases outside the gene matches. Germline values: CDR1 SGHKS, CDR2 YYEKEE (reference sequence). This CDR3 has 16 amino acids. CDR3 protein: CASSINSGTGVYEQYF. For the CDR3, the DNA is TGTGCCAGCAGCATAAACTCCGGGACAGGGGTCTACGAGCAGTACTTC. The entire variable domain, with the rest obtained from reference TRBV5-5 and TRBJ2-7, is as follows: DAGVTQSPTHLIKTRGQQVTLRCSPISGHKSVSWYQQVLGQGPQFIFQYYEKEERGRGNFPDRFSARQFPNYSSELNVNALLLGDSALYLCASSINSGTGVYEQYFGPGTRLTVT.

The chain links TRBV5-1 to TRBJ2-7; a weak D match, TRBD1 (6 bases). The CDR3 is 13 amino acids. Trimming took off 1 base at V and 6 bases at J, with 11 bases between the two ends. Per the germline V gene, CDR1 is SGHRS and CDR2 is YFSETQ. The CDR3 bases are TGCGCCAGCAGCTTGTACAGGGCGGGCGAGCAGTACTTC. Translating it yields CASSLYRAGEQYF.

The chain recombines TRBV10-3 with TRBJ2-3; no clear D gene. CDR1 is ENHRY and CDR2 is SYGVKD in the germline V gene. This CDR3 comprises 14 residues. The V end was cut by 3 bases, the J end by 0 bases, with 7 bases between. CDR3 nucleotides: TGTGCCATCAGTGAAGACAAAAGCACAGATACGCAGTATTTT. This sequence encodes CAISEDKSTDTQYF.